A selection of T cell receptor beta chains follows, all from one sample in a study of cytomegalovirus exposure and HLA in healthy donors. The repertoire was sequenced with immunoSEQ multiplex PCR; TCRdb's copy has only in-frame clones and lacks some. The top ten hold 12% of the sample, which has approximately 100,000 clones, about 80% seen once. The source material was PBMCs. Receptors were obtained from a middle-aged woman in good health and CMV-seropositive. CDR3s include the opening cysteine and the closing phenylalanine or tryptophan. A D gene is named only where the DNA matches it firmly. Clone size, where shown, is once, few, many, or a class for clones that have expanded.

v_call: TRBV30
d_call: NA
clone_size: NA
j_call: TRBJ2-3
cdr3_nt: TGTGCCTGGAGTACCCCAGGGTGGGGAGATACGCAGTATTTT
cdr3_aa: CAWSTPGWGDTQYF

v_call: TRBV5-1
d_call: NA
clone_size: NA
j_call: TRBJ1-1
cdr3_nt: TGCGCCAGCAGCTTGTCAGGGCGGAACACTGAAGCTTTCTTT
cdr3_aa: CASSLSGRNTEAFF

v_call: TRBV9
d_call: TRBD1
clone_size: few
j_call: TRBJ1-6
cdr3_nt: TGTGCCAGCAGCGTAGGGGGTGATCCCCGGACAGGGGGGAATTCACCCCTCCACTTT
cdr3_aa: CASSVGGDPRTGGNSPLHF

v_call: TRBV2
d_call: TRBD1
clone_size: NA
j_call: TRBJ2-3
cdr3_nt: TGTGCCAGCAGTGGGGGGACAGGGATTAGCACAGATACGCAGTATTTT
cdr3_aa: CASSGGTGISTDTQYF

v_call: TRBV7-2
d_call: NA
clone_size: NA
j_call: TRBJ1-5
cdr3_nt: TGTGCCAGCAGCTTAAGGGAGGGCAATCAGCCCCAGCATTTT
cdr3_aa: CASSLREGNQPQHF

v_call: TRBV6-6
d_call: TRBD2
clone_size: NA
j_call: TRBJ2-1
cdr3_nt: TGTGCCAGCCGGATTAGCGGGACCTACAATGAGCAGTTCTTC
cdr3_aa: CASRISGTYNEQFF

v_call: TRBV30
d_call: NA
clone_size: NA
j_call: TRBJ2-5
cdr3_nt: TGTGCCTGGAGTCCCCCAGCGGGAGAGACCCAGTACTTC
cdr3_aa: CAWSPPAGETQYF

v_call: TRBV7-9
d_call: TRBD1
clone_size: NA
j_call: TRBJ1-2
cdr3_nt: TGTGCCAGCAGCCCCGGGACAGGTCGTTCTATTGGTGGCTACACCTTC
cdr3_aa: CASSPGTGRSIGGYTF

v_call: TRBV29-1
d_call: NA
clone_size: few
j_call: TRBJ1-1
cdr3_nt: TGCAGCGGTCGGGATTCCGCTGAAGCTTTCTTT
cdr3_aa: CSGRDSAEAFF

v_call: TRBV11-3
d_call: NA
clone_size: NA
j_call: TRBJ2-1
cdr3_nt: TGTGCCAGCAGCCCGTCAGGGAATGAGCAGTTCTTC
cdr3_aa: CASSPSGNEQFF

v_call: TRBV9
d_call: NA
clone_size: NA
j_call: TRBJ2-7
cdr3_nt: TGTGCCAGCAGCTCGGGACTCCCGGCGGGCGAGCAGTACTTC
cdr3_aa: CASSSGLPAGEQYF

v_call: TRBV9
d_call: NA
clone_size: NA
j_call: TRBJ2-7
cdr3_nt: TGTGCCAGCAGCGCGGCCCTAGGAAAAGCCTACGAGCAGTACTTC
cdr3_aa: CASSAALGKAYEQYF

v_call: TRBV9
d_call: NA
clone_size: NA
j_call: TRBJ1-2
cdr3_nt: TGTGCCAGCAGCGCAGGGAACCCCCACTATGGCTACACCTTC
cdr3_aa: CASSAGNPHYGYTF

v_call: TRBV7-8
d_call: NA
clone_size: NA
j_call: TRBJ2-2
cdr3_nt: TGTGCCAGCAGCTTTCTAAACACCGGGGAGCTGTTTTTT
cdr3_aa: CASSFLNTGELFF

v_call: TRBV19
d_call: NA
clone_size: NA
j_call: TRBJ1-1
cdr3_nt: TGTGCCAGTAAGATACACCACGGGGATCCCTGGAACACTGAAGCTTTCTTT
cdr3_aa: CASKIHHGDPWNTEAFF

v_call: TRBV6-5
d_call: NA
clone_size: large
j_call: TRBJ1-2
cdr3_nt: TGTGCCAGCAGTTACTGGGGGGGGACCTATGGCTACACCTTC
cdr3_aa: CASSYWGGTYGYTF

v_call: TRBV2
d_call: TRBD1
clone_size: NA
j_call: TRBJ1-1
cdr3_nt: TGTGCCAGCAGTACTGAACAGGGGGCCACTGAAGCTTTCTTT
cdr3_aa: CASSTEQGATEAFF

v_call: TRBV6-6
d_call: NA
clone_size: NA
j_call: TRBJ2-7
cdr3_nt: TGTGCCAGCAATAGCGGCGTTTCCTACGAGCAGTACTTC
cdr3_aa: CASNSGVSYEQYF

v_call: TRBV15
d_call: NA
clone_size: NA
j_call: TRBJ1-4
cdr3_nt: TGTGCCACCAGCAGAGATAAGACAGGTGAAAAACTGTTTTTT
cdr3_aa: CATSRDKTGEKLFF

v_call: TRBV4-1
d_call: TRBD1
clone_size: once
j_call: TRBJ1-2
cdr3_nt: TGCGCCAGCAGCCGGGAGACAGGGGTCGGCTACACCTTC
cdr3_aa: CASSRETGVGYTF

v_call: TRBV18
d_call: NA
clone_size: NA
j_call: TRBJ2-3
cdr3_nt: TGTGCCAGCTCACCCGGGGGAGCTAGCACAGATACGCAGTATTTT
cdr3_aa: CASSPGGASTDTQYF

v_call: TRBV29-1
d_call: TRBD1
clone_size: once
j_call: TRBJ2-7
cdr3_nt: TGCAGCGTCGGGACAGGCCGCCGCGACGAGCAGTACTTC
cdr3_aa: CSVGTGRRDEQYF

v_call: TRBV13
d_call: NA
clone_size: NA
j_call: TRBJ2-3
cdr3_nt: TGTGCCAGCAGCGCGGGGGCGGATACGCAGTATTTT
cdr3_aa: CASSAGADTQYF

v_call: TRBV12-5
d_call: TRBD2
clone_size: NA
j_call: TRBJ2-7
cdr3_nt: TGTGCTAGTGGTTTCGGGGGGGACTACGAGCAGTACTTC
cdr3_aa: CASGFGGDYEQYF

v_call: TRBV7-2
d_call: NA
clone_size: NA
j_call: TRBJ1-5
cdr3_nt: TGTGCCAGCAACCCGGCGGGAAAGATTCAGCCCCAGCATTTT
cdr3_aa: CASNPAGKIQPQHF

v_call: TRBV29-1
d_call: NA
clone_size: few
j_call: TRBJ1-4
cdr3_nt: TGCAGCGTTGTGGGCAGGACTAATGAAAAACTGTTTTTT
cdr3_aa: CSVVGRTNEKLFF

v_call: TRBV2
d_call: NA
clone_size: NA
j_call: TRBJ2-2
cdr3_nt: TGTGCCAGCAGTGAAAACTACTGGGAGCTGTTTTTT
cdr3_aa: CASSENYWELFF

v_call: TRBV10-1
d_call: NA
clone_size: NA
j_call: TRBJ1-2
cdr3_nt: TGCGCCCCCAGGGAGGGGGGCGGCTACACCTTC
cdr3_aa: CAPREGGGYTF

v_call: TRBV4-1
d_call: NA
clone_size: NA
j_call: TRBJ2-2
cdr3_nt: TGCGCCAGCAGCCAACTGACATTTAACACCGGGGAGCTGTTTTTT
cdr3_aa: CASSQLTFNTGELFF

v_call: TRBV6-4
d_call: NA
clone_size: NA
j_call: TRBJ2-2
cdr3_nt: TGTGCCAGTCGGGACATTAACACCGGGGAGCTGTTTTTT
cdr3_aa: CASRDINTGELFF

v_call: TRBV6-5
d_call: TRBD1
clone_size: once
j_call: TRBJ1-1
cdr3_nt: TGTGCCAGCAGTTCTGGACAGGGAGGGGCTGAAGCTTTCTTT
cdr3_aa: CASSSGQGGAEAFF

v_call: TRBV6-1
d_call: TRBD1
clone_size: once
j_call: TRBJ1-2
cdr3_nt: TGTGCCAGCAGTGAATTGGAACAGGGGGCATATGGCTACACCTTC
cdr3_aa: CASSELEQGAYGYTF

v_call: TRBV2
d_call: NA
clone_size: NA
j_call: TRBJ1-1
cdr3_nt: TGTGCCAGCCACCTCGGGTTGAACACTGAAGCTTTCTTT
cdr3_aa: CASHLGLNTEAFF

v_call: TRBV15
d_call: TRBD1
clone_size: NA
j_call: TRBJ2-5
cdr3_nt: TGTGCCACCAGCGCCCGAATGCAGACAGGGGGAAGGGAGACCCAGTACTTC
cdr3_aa: CATSARMQTGGRETQYF

v_call: TRBV18
d_call: NA
clone_size: NA
j_call: TRBJ1-1
cdr3_nt: TGTGCCAGCTCAGCCAAACTAGGACAGCCGAACACTGAAGCTTTCTTT
cdr3_aa: CASSAKLGQPNTEAFF

v_call: TRBV6-5
d_call: NA
clone_size: NA
j_call: TRBJ1-6
cdr3_nt: TGTGCCAGCAGTTCCATACTCCGGGACTTTTATTCACCCCTCCACTTT
cdr3_aa: CASSSILRDFYSPLHF

v_call: TRBV5-1
d_call: NA
clone_size: NA
j_call: TRBJ2-3
cdr3_nt: TGCGCCAGCAGCTTGGAACAGAGCACAGATACGCAGTATTTT
cdr3_aa: CASSLEQSTDTQYF

v_call: TRBV29-1
d_call: TRBD1
clone_size: few
j_call: TRBJ1-4
cdr3_nt: TGCAGCGTCGCTCCACAGGGGGGGAAACTGTTTTTT
cdr3_aa: CSVAPQGGKLFF

v_call: TRBV7-9
d_call: NA
clone_size: few
j_call: TRBJ2-7
cdr3_nt: TGTTCCAGCAGCTTACTAGGTCCGGCTTGCGAGCAGTACTTC
cdr3_aa: CSSSLLGPACEQYF

v_call: TRBV4-1
d_call: TRBD2
clone_size: few
j_call: TRBJ2-1
cdr3_nt: TGCGCCAGCAGCCAAGAACCGGGGGGCTCCTACAATGAGCAGTTCTTC
cdr3_aa: CASSQEPGGSYNEQFF

v_call: TRBV13
d_call: NA
clone_size: NA
j_call: TRBJ2-3
cdr3_nt: TGTGCCAGCAGCCCCGAACCGGGCGGGGGCCACCTTCCGTTGAGTGCAGATACGCAGTATTTT
cdr3_aa: CASSPEPGGGHLPLSADTQYF

v_call: TRBV6-6
d_call: TRBD1
clone_size: NA
j_call: TRBJ1-3
cdr3_nt: TGTGCCAGCAGTTATTCCGGGACAGAAGGAAACACCATATATTTT
cdr3_aa: CASSYSGTEGNTIYF

v_call: TRBV6-5
d_call: TRBD1
clone_size: NA
j_call: TRBJ2-2
cdr3_nt: TGTGCCAGCAGTTTCCTGACAGGGTTGGGCTCCGGGGAGCTGTTTTTT
cdr3_aa: CASSFLTGLGSGELFF

v_call: TRBV7-6
d_call: TRBD2
clone_size: few
j_call: TRBJ2-7
cdr3_nt: TGTGCCAGCAGCTTAGGCCGGACTAGCGGGGACTACGAGCAGTACTTC
cdr3_aa: CASSLGRTSGDYEQYF

v_call: TRBV9
d_call: NA
clone_size: NA
j_call: TRBJ2-3
cdr3_nt: TGTGCCAGCAGCGTATATGGCTTGGTTACAGATACGCAGTATTTT
cdr3_aa: CASSVYGLVTDTQYF

v_call: TRBV5-5
d_call: TRBD1
clone_size: many
j_call: TRBJ2-2
cdr3_nt: TGTGCCAGCAGCCATCCCCCGGGACAGGGGGCAAACACCGGGGAGCTGTTTTTT
cdr3_aa: CASSHPPGQGANTGELFF

v_call: TRBV5-8
d_call: NA
clone_size: NA
j_call: TRBJ2-3
cdr3_nt: TGTGCCAGCAGCTTGCCTTCTCAGGGCCCCCCCGCAGATACGCAGTATTTT
cdr3_aa: CASSLPSQGPPADTQYF

v_call: TRBV10-3
d_call: NA
clone_size: NA
j_call: TRBJ2-7
cdr3_nt: TGTGCCATCAGCCCCGTCAGGGGCAGGGATTACGAGCAGTACTTC
cdr3_aa: CAISPVRGRDYEQYF

v_call: TRBV19
d_call: TRBD2
clone_size: NA
j_call: TRBJ2-3
cdr3_nt: TGTGCCAGTATGGCTAGCGGGGTAGGCACAGATACGCAGTATTTT
cdr3_aa: CASMASGVGTDTQYF

v_call: TRBV2
d_call: NA
clone_size: NA
j_call: TRBJ2-2
cdr3_nt: TGTGCCAGTACCCTAAACCAGGGATTCGGGGAGCTGTTTTTT
cdr3_aa: CASTLNQGFGELFF

v_call: TRBV5-1
d_call: TRBD1
clone_size: few
j_call: TRBJ2-7
cdr3_nt: TGCGCCAGCAGCATCCTTTCAGGGGGCGACGAGCAGTACTTC
cdr3_aa: CASSILSGGDEQYF

v_call: TRBV5-5
d_call: TRBD1
clone_size: NA
j_call: TRBJ1-1
cdr3_nt: TGTGCCAGCAGCCAACAGGGGATAGGGAACACTGAAGCTTTCTTT
cdr3_aa: CASSQQGIGNTEAFF